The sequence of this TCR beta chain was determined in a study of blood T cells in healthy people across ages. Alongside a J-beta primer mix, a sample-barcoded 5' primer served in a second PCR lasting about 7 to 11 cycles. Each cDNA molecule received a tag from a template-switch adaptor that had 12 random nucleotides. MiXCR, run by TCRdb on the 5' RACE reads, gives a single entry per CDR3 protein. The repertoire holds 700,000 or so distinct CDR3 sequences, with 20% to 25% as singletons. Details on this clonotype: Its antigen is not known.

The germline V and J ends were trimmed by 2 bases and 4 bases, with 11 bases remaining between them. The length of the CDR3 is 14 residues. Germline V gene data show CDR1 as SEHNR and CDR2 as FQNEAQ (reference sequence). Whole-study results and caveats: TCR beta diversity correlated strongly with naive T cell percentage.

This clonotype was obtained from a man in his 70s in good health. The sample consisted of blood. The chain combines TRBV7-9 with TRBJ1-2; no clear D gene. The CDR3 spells CASSLLRNSYGYTF. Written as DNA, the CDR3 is TGTGCCAGCAGCTTACTAAGAAATAGCTATGGCTACACCTTC. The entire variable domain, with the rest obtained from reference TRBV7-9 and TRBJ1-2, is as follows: DTGVSQNPRHKITKRGQNVTFRCDPISEHNRLYWYRQTLGQGPEFLTYFQNEAQLEKSRLLSDRFSAERPKGSFSTLEIQRTEQGDSAMYLCASSLLRNSYGYTFGSGTRLTVV.